This T cell receptor beta chain was retrieved from a study of T cells in Graves' hyperthyroidism and ophthalmopathy. Between the trimmed V and J ends, which lost 5 bases and 3 bases, there was a span of 10 bases. This CDR3 has 14 amino acids. The hyperthyroidism was newly diagnosed and had lasted under 2 months; the patients were aged 18 to 65. Findings and caveats of the study: Blood also showed most of the thyroid clonotypes that were expanded above 0.001.

The table lists this clonotype with many counts. The antigen is undetermined. Template material for amplifying TCR beta CDR3 regions consisted of RNA transcripts. Researchers ran a first-round RT-PCR on the TCR CDR3 using the HTBI primer set. From the multiplex PCR reads, TCRdb called clonotypes with MiXCR, one entry per CDR3 protein. The table has roughly 630,000 distinct CDR3 sequences, less than 20% seen once. Source material: blood. The V and J genes are TRBV12-3 or TRBV12-4 and TRBJ2-2; the D is unclear. The receptor was derived from a woman in her twenties or thirties with Graves' hyperthyroidism. CDR3 bases: TGTGCCAGCAGTCTCCCGACGGACACCGGGGAGCTGTTTTTT. Translating gives CASSLPTDTGELFF.